A selection of T cell receptor beta chains follows, all from one sample in a study of blood T cell repertoires in COVID-19. Clones were read by immunoSEQ multiplex PCR, and TCRdb kept only the in-frame ones, dropping some. The sample yields a few hundred thousand clones, roughly 88% seen once. The sequencing input was peripheral blood. The source is a woman aged 50 to 60 with COVID-19, enrolled during active disease. Each CDR3 is given with its conserved first and last residue. The D gene is left open where the match is weak. Rows give clone size only sometimes, using once, few, many, or a class for an expanded clone.

d_gene: -
v_gene: TRBV2
abundance: -
j_gene: TRBJ1-4
CDR3aa: CASRREYNEKLFF
CDR3nt: TGTGCCAGCAGGAGGGAATATAATGAAAAACTGTTTTTT

d_gene: -
v_gene: TRBV9
abundance: -
j_gene: TRBJ2-1
CDR3aa: CASSDGVGGSYNEQFF
CDR3nt: TGTGCCAGCAGCGACGGGGTGGGAGGCTCCTACAATGAGCAGTTCTTC

d_gene: -
v_gene: TRBV30
abundance: -
j_gene: TRBJ1-1
CDR3aa: CAWSEQGEAFF
CDR3nt: TGTGCCTGGAGTGAACAGGGTGAAGCTTTCTTT

d_gene: -
v_gene: TRBV5-1
abundance: -
j_gene: TRBJ2-7
CDR3aa: CASSLSGRGYEQYF
CDR3nt: TGCGCCAGCAGCTTGAGTGGCAGGGGCTACGAGCAGTACTTC

d_gene: TRBD1
v_gene: TRBV5-6
abundance: -
j_gene: TRBJ1-6
CDR3aa: CASSGIQGALHF
CDR3nt: TGTGCCAGCAGCGGAATACAGGGGGCCCTCCACTTT

d_gene: -
v_gene: TRBV27
abundance: -
j_gene: TRBJ1-5
CDR3aa: CASSFRQGSQPQHF
CDR3nt: TGTGCCAGCAGTTTTAGGCAGGGAAGTCAGCCCCAGCATTTT

d_gene: -
v_gene: TRBV12-5
abundance: -
j_gene: TRBJ2-2
CDR3aa: CASAWGMGTGELFF
CDR3nt: TGTGCTAGTGCCTGGGGGATGGGGACAGGGGAGCTGTTTTTT

d_gene: TRBD1
v_gene: TRBV5-4
abundance: -
j_gene: TRBJ2-2
CDR3aa: CASTADRVGTGELFF
CDR3nt: TGTGCCAGCACCGCTGACAGGGTGGGCACCGGGGAGCTGTTTTTT

d_gene: -
v_gene: TRBV2
abundance: -
j_gene: TRBJ2-3
CDR3aa: CASTEDSSRTDTQYF
CDR3nt: TGTGCCAGCACCGAGGACTCTTCACGCACAGATACGCAGTATTTT

d_gene: -
v_gene: TRBV10-1
abundance: -
j_gene: TRBJ2-1
CDR3aa: CASSEDGVFNEQFF
CDR3nt: TGCGCCAGCAGTGAGGACGGGGTGTTCAATGAGCAGTTCTTC

d_gene: TRBD1
v_gene: TRBV3-1/TRBV3-2
abundance: -
j_gene: TRBJ1-4
CDR3aa: CASSQWTGGQEKLFF
CDR3nt: TGTGCCAGCAGCCAATGGACAGGGGGCCAGGAAAAACTGTTTTTT

d_gene: -
v_gene: TRBV6-5
abundance: -
j_gene: TRBJ1-1
CDR3aa: CASTETENTEAFF
CDR3nt: TGTGCCAGCACAGAGACAGAGAACACTGAAGCTTTCTTT

d_gene: -
v_gene: TRBV11-2
abundance: -
j_gene: TRBJ1-5
CDR3aa: CASSLDGLRNQPQHF
CDR3nt: TGTGCCAGCAGCTTAGACGGTCTGCGCAATCAGCCCCAGCATTTT

d_gene: TRBD1
v_gene: TRBV30
abundance: -
j_gene: TRBJ1-6
CDR3aa: CAWSLDRVENSPLHF
CDR3nt: TGTGCCTGGAGTCTAGACAGGGTGGAGAATTCACCCCTCCACTTT

d_gene: TRBD1
v_gene: TRBV30
abundance: -
j_gene: TRBJ1-2
CDR3aa: CAWVGQGAGGYTF
CDR3nt: TGTGCCTGGGTCGGACAGGGGGCGGGTGGCTACACCTTC

d_gene: -
v_gene: TRBV30
abundance: once
j_gene: TRBJ2-1
CDR3aa: CAWSDYSNEQFF
CDR3nt: TGTGCCTGGAGTGATTACAGCAATGAGCAGTTCTTC

d_gene: -
v_gene: TRBV18
abundance: -
j_gene: TRBJ1-2
CDR3aa: CASSPARVGYGYTF
CDR3nt: TGTGCCAGCTCACCGGCCAGGGTGGGGTATGGCTACACCTTC

d_gene: -
v_gene: TRBV5-5
abundance: -
j_gene: TRBJ2-7
CDR3aa: CASSPAAYPDEQYF
CDR3nt: TGTGCCAGCAGCCCGGCGGCCTACCCGGACGAGCAGTACTTC

d_gene: -
v_gene: TRBV14
abundance: -
j_gene: TRBJ1-2
CDR3aa: CASSQDLVRSGGYTF
CDR3nt: TGTGCCAGCAGCCAAGATCTGGTGAGATCGGGTGGCTACACCTTC

d_gene: -
v_gene: TRBV19
abundance: -
j_gene: TRBJ2-1
CDR3aa: CASNLGVSGLYNEQFF
CDR3nt: TGTGCCAGTAACCTCGGAGTGAGCGGGCTATACAATGAGCAGTTCTTC

d_gene: -
v_gene: TRBV5-5
abundance: -
j_gene: TRBJ2-2
CDR3aa: CASSLDRTNTGELFF
CDR3nt: TGTGCCAGCAGCTTGGACAGGACGAACACCGGGGAGCTGTTTTTT

d_gene: TRBD1
v_gene: TRBV19
abundance: -
j_gene: TRBJ2-1
CDR3aa: CASSRTGWEQFF
CDR3nt: TGTGCCAGTAGCAGGACAGGGTGGGAGCAGTTCTTC

d_gene: -
v_gene: TRBV6-5
abundance: -
j_gene: TRBJ2-7
CDR3aa: CASTGGHEQYF
CDR3nt: TGTGCCAGCACTGGCGGCCACGAGCAGTACTTC

d_gene: TRBD1
v_gene: TRBV7-9
abundance: -
j_gene: TRBJ1-1
CDR3aa: CASSSLQGSEAFF
CDR3nt: TGTGCCAGCAGCTCTCTACAGGGGTCTGAAGCTTTCTTT

d_gene: TRBD1
v_gene: TRBV19
abundance: -
j_gene: TRBJ2-7
CDR3aa: CASSSGQGVNYEQYF
CDR3nt: TGTGCCAGTAGTTCGGGGCAGGGGGTAAATTACGAGCAGTACTTC

d_gene: TRBD1
v_gene: TRBV20-1
abundance: -
j_gene: TRBJ1-2
CDR3aa: CSASHPMGAGGSYGYTF
CDR3nt: TGCAGTGCTAGTCACCCCATGGGAGCAGGGGGATCCTATGGCTACACCTTC

d_gene: -
v_gene: TRBV5-8
abundance: -
j_gene: TRBJ1-1
CDR3aa: CASSRIWTGTEAFF
CDR3nt: TGTGCCAGCAGCAGAATATGGACGGGGACTGAAGCTTTCTTT

d_gene: -
v_gene: TRBV19
abundance: -
j_gene: TRBJ2-5
CDR3aa: CASSISPGGKTQYF
CDR3nt: TGTGCCAGTAGTATTAGCCCAGGGGGGAAGACCCAGTACTTC

d_gene: -
v_gene: TRBV5-6
abundance: -
j_gene: TRBJ2-4
CDR3aa: CASSEGEGLAKNIQYF
CDR3nt: TGTGCCAGCAGTGAAGGAGAGGGCTTGGCCAAAAACATTCAGTACTTC

d_gene: -
v_gene: TRBV30
abundance: once
j_gene: TRBJ2-6
CDR3aa: CAWSVGGAGANVLTF
CDR3nt: TGTGCCTGGAGTGTAGGGGGTGCCGGGGCCAACGTCCTGACTTTC

d_gene: TRBD2
v_gene: TRBV27
abundance: -
j_gene: TRBJ2-7
CDR3aa: CASSLGGTLDEQYF
CDR3nt: TGTGCCAGCAGTTTGGGGGGGACCCTTGACGAGCAGTACTTC

d_gene: -
v_gene: TRBV7-9
abundance: -
j_gene: TRBJ2-7
CDR3aa: CASSFQDYEQYF
CDR3nt: TGTGCCAGCAGCTTTCAGGACTACGAGCAGTACTTC

d_gene: TRBD1
v_gene: TRBV5-4
abundance: -
j_gene: TRBJ1-2
CDR3aa: CATTGQGAFFNYGYTF
CDR3nt: TGTGCCACTACGGGACAGGGCGCCTTTTTCAACTATGGCTACACCTTC